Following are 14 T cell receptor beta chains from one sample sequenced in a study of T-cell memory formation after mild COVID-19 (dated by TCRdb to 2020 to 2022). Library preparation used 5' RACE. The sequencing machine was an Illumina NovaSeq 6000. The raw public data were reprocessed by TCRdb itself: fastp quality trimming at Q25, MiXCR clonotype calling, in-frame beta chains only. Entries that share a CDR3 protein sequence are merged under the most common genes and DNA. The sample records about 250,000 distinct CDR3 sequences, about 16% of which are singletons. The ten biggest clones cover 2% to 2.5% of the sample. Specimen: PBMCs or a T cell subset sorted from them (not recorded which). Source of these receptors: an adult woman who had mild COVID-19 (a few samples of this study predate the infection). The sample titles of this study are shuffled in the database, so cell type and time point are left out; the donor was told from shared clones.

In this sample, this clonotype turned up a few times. CDR3 sequence (DNA): TGTGCCAGCAGCTTGGAGGGAGGGCCCCTTCGAGAGCAGTACTTC. It is translated as CASSLEGGPLREQYF. The chain carries TRBV11-1 and TRBJ2-7, with 7 bases that match TRBD2. CDR3 length equals 15 residues. Per the germline V gene, CDR1 is SGHAT and CDR2 is FQDESV (reference sequence). The junction had 12 bases not matched to a gene; V was cut back by 3 bases and J by 7 bases.

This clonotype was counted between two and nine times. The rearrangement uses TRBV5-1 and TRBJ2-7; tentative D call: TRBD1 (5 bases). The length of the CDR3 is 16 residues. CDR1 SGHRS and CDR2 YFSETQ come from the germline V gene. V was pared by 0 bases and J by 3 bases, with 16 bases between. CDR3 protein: CASSLDGKKRGYEQYF. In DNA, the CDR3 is TGCGCCAGCAGCTTGGATGGCAAAAAAAGGGGCTACGAGCAGTACTTC.

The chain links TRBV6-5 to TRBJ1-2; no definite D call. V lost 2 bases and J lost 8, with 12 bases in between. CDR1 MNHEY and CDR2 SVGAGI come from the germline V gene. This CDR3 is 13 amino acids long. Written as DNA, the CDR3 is TGTGCCAGCAGTTACCCGGGAGTGGGGGGCTACACCTTC. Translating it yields CASSYPGVGGYTF.

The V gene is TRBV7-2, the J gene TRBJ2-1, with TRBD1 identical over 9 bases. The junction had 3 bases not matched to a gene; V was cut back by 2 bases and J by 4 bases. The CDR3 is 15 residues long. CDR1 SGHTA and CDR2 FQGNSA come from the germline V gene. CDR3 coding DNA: TGTGCCAGCAGCTTACCCGGGACAGGGTACAATGAGCAGTTCTTC. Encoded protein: CASSLPGTGYNEQFF.

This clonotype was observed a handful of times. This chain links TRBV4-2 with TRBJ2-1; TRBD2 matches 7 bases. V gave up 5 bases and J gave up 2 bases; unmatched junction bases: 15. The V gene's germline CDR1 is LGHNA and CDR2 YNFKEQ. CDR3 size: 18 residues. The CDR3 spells CASSSRRRSGITYNEQFF. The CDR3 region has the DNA TGTGCCAGCAGCTCGAGACGTAGAAGCGGGATCACCTACAATGAGCAGTTCTTC.

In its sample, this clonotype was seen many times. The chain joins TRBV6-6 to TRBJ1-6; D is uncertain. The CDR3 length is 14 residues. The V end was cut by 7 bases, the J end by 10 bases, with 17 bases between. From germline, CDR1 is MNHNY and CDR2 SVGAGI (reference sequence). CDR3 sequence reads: CASMRFGEASPLHF. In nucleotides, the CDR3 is TGTGCCAGCATGAGATTCGGGGAAGCCTCACCCCTCCACTTT.

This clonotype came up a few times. CDR3 loop: CASTGPNSAYEQYF. The CDR3 DNA sequence: TGTGCCAGCACCGGTCCTAACAGTGCCTACGAGCAGTACTTC. The chain uses TRBV6-2 or TRBV6-3 and TRBJ2-7; D is undetermined. CDR1 is MNHEY and CDR2 is SVGEGT in the germline V gene. The CDR3 spans 14 residues. Between the trimmed V and J ends, which lost 7 bases and 2 bases, there was a span of 15 bases.

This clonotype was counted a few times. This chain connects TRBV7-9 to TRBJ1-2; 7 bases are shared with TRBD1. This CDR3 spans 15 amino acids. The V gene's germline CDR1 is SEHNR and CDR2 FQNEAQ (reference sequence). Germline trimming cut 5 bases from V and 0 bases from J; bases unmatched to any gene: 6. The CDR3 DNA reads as TGTGCCAGCAGCCCGAGGGACAGAGCTAACTATGGCTACACCTTC. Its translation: CASSPRDRANYGYTF.

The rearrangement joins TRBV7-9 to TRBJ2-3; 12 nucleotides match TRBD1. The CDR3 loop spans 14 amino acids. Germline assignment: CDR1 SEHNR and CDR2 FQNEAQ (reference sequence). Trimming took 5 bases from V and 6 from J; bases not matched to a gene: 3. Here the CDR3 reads CASSQGTGGDTQYF. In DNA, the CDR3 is TGTGCCAGCAGCCAAGGGACAGGGGGCGATACGCAGTATTTT.

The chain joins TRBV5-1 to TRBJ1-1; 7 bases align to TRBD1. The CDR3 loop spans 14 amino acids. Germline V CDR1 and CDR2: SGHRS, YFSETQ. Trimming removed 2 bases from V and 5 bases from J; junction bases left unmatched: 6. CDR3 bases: TGCGCCAGCAGCTTTACACAGGGGTGGACTGAAGCTTTCTTT. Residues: CASSFTQGWTEAFF.

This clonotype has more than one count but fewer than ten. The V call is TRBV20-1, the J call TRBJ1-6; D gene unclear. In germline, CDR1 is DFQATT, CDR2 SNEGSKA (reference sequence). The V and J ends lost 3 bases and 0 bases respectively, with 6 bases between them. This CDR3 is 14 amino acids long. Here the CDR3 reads CSARDGSYNSPLHF. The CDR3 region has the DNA TGCAGTGCTAGGGACGGCTCCTATAATTCACCCCTCCACTTT.

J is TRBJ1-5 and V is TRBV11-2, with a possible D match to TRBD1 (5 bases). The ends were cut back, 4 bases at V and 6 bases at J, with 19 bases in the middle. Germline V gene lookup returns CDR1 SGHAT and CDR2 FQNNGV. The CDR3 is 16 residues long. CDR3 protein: CASSSSIGALVQPQHF. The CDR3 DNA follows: TGTGCCAGCAGCTCTTCTATAGGGGCGCTCGTTCAGCCCCAGCATTTT.

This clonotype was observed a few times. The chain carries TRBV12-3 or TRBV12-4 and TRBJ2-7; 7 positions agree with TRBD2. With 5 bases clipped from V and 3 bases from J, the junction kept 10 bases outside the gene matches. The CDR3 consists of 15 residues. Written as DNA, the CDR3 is TGTGCCAGCAGTCGAGCCTATGGGGGGGGCTACGAGCAGTACTTC. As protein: CASSRAYGGGYEQYF.

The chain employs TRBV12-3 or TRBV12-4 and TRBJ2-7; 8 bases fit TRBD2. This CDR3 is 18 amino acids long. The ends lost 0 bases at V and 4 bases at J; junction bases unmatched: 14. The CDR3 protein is CASSLALGASGSEYEQYF. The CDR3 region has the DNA TGTGCCAGCAGTTTAGCCCTCGGCGCGAGCGGGAGTGAGTACGAGCAGTACTTC.